This T cell receptor (beta chain) was recorded in a study of blood T cell repertoires in COVID-19. Study-level background: PBMCs, B-cell-depleted T cells, or T cells provided the cDNA or gDNA that made up the material.

Germline values: CDR1 SEHNR, CDR2 FQNEAQ (reference sequence). Trimming pared 5 bases from V and 3 bases from J, leaving 13 bases between. CDR3 length equals 15 residues. In the original workflow: Estimation of nucleated cell counts was performed using reference gene primer amplification. The repertoire was sequenced with immunoSEQ multiplex PCR; TCRdb's copy has only in-frame clones and lacks some. That table furnishes V, J and clone size, whereas the DNA furnished D and trimming. Among 95,000 to 120,000 clones, 80% to 90% were seen once, and the ten largest hold under 4%. The receptor was isolated from a man aged 35 to 55 with acute or convalescent COVID-19. The chain uses TRBV7-9 and TRBJ2-2; tentative D call: TRBD1 (6 bases). The specimen sequenced was peripheral blood. In DNA form, the CDR3 reads TGTGCCAGCAGCCACATAACAGGGTACACCGGGGAGCTGTTTTTT. The encoded protein is CASSHITGYTGELFF. Full variable domain (rest looked up from reference TRBV7-9 and TRBJ2-2): DTGVSQNPRHKITKRGQNVTFRCDPISEHNRLYWYRQTLGQGPEFLTYFQNEAQLEKSRLLSDRFSAERPKGSFSTLEIQRTEQGDSAMYLCASSHITGYTGELFFGEGSRLTVL.